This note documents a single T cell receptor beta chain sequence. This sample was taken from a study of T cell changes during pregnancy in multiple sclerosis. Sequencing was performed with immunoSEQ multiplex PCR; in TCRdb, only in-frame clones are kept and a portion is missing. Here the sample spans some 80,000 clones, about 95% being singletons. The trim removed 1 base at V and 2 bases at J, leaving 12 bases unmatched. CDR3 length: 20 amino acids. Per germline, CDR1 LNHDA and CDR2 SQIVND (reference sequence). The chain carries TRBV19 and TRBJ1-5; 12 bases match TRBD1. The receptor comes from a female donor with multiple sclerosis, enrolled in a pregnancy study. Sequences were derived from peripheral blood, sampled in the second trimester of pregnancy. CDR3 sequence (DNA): TGTGCCAGTAGTATAGGACTGGGACAGGGGGCGCGAATAGGCAATCAGCCCCAGCATTTT. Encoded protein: CASSIGLGQGARIGNQPQHF.